Listed below are T cell receptor beta chains from one sample, sequenced in a study of cytomegalovirus exposure and HLA in healthy donors. Method: immunoSEQ multiplex PCR; TCRdb's copy keeps in-frame clones and lacks some. The table includes approximately 160,000 clones, 80% to 90% detected once. Specimen: PBMCs. These receptors were obtained from a young woman in good health and CMV-seronegative. The CDR3 runs from the conserved cysteine through the conserved F or W. The D gene is left open where the match is weak. Expanded clones are given a class, and other clones once, few, many or no size at all.

j_gene | d_gene | v_gene | abundance | CDR3aa | CDR3nt
TRBJ1-4 | NA | TRBV28 | once | CASSTRRWQGEKLFF | TGTGCCAGCAGTACCCGACGTTGGCAGGGCGAAAAACTGTTTTTT
TRBJ1-2 | NA | TRBV5-1 | NA | CASSLGTEGYGYTF | TGCGCCAGCAGCTTGGGTACAGAAGGCTATGGCTACACCTTC
TRBJ1-1 | NA | TRBV27 | NA | CASRKGGMGYTEAFF | TGTGCCAGCAGAAAGGGCGGGATGGGGTATACTGAAGCTTTCTTT
TRBJ2-7 | TRBD1 | TRBV5-6 | NA | CASSWGQGVEQYF | TGTGCCAGCAGCTGGGGACAGGGGGTCGAGCAGTACTTC
TRBJ2-2 | NA | TRBV21-1 | NA | CASSKKGESGELFF | TGTGCCAGCAGCAAAAAAGGGGAATCCGGGGAGCTGTTTTTT
TRBJ2-1 | TRBD2 | TRBV5-1 | NA | CASSLLLAADNEQFF | TGCGCCAGCAGCTTGCTACTAGCGGCAGACAATGAGCAGTTCTTC
TRBJ2-2 | TRBD2 | TRBV11-2 | NA | CASSSGTSASGELFF | TGTGCCAGCAGCTCGGGGACTAGCGCTTCCGGGGAGCTGTTTTTT
TRBJ2-7 | NA | TRBV4-3 | NA | CASSQEPGPYEQYF | TGCGCCAGCAGCCAAGAGCCAGGGCCCTACGAGCAGTACTTC
TRBJ2-7 | TRBD2 | TRBV4-3 | NA | CASSQDGDGEGPNEQYF | TGCGCCAGCAGCCAAGATGGGGACGGGGAGGGCCCCAACGAGCAGTACTTC
TRBJ2-6 | NA | TRBV14 | NA | CASSLFGANVLTF | TGTGCCAGCAGCCTCTTTGGGGCCAACGTCCTGACTTTC
TRBJ1-2 | NA | TRBV6-6 | NA | CASTSHGPGEAGGYTF | TGTGCCAGCACGAGCCATGGTCCGGGGGAGGCGGGTGGCTACACCTTC
TRBJ1-2 | NA | TRBV28 | few | CASSLSGYGYTF | TGTGCCAGCAGTTTATCAGGTTATGGCTACACCTTC
TRBJ2-1 | TRBD2 | TRBV5-1 | NA | CASRQLAGGHNEQFF | TGCGCCAGCAGACAACTAGCGGGAGGACACAATGAGCAGTTCTTC
TRBJ1-1 | NA | TRBV28 | NA | CASSFQTGRREAFF | TGTGCCAGCAGTTTCCAGACAGGACGACGTGAAGCTTTCTTT
TRBJ2-7 | TRBD1 | TRBV28 | NA | CATLLGQGKYEQYF | TGTGCCACCCTATTGGGACAGGGGAAGTACGAGCAGTACTTC
TRBJ2-7 | TRBD2 | TRBV28 | NA | CASRNEGLAYEQYF | TGTGCCAGCAGAAATGAGGGACTAGCTTACGAGCAGTACTTC
TRBJ2-5 | NA | TRBV6-5 | NA | CASSYAGTLETQYF | TGTGCCAGCAGTTACGCCGGGACATTGGAGACCCAGTACTTC
TRBJ2-7 | TRBD2 | TRBV19 | NA | CATQTSGRAGEQYF | TGTGCCACCCAGACTAGCGGGAGGGCCGGGGAGCAGTACTTC
TRBJ1-4 | NA | TRBV4-3 | few | CASSQDLARNEKLFF | TGCGCCAGCAGCCAAGATTTAGCCCGTAATGAAAAACTGTTTTTT
TRBJ2-1 | TRBD2 | TRBV28 | NA | CASSSSGTSGSSYNEQFF | TGTGCCAGCAGTTCGTCGGGGACTAGCGGGAGCTCCTACAATGAGCAGTTCTTC
TRBJ2-3 | TRBD2 | TRBV28 | NA | CASSLAGGPDTQYF | TGTGCCAGCAGTTTAGCGGGAGGGCCGGATACGCAGTATTTT
TRBJ2-5 | NA | TRBV20-1 | NA | CSAYSQETQYF | TGCAGTGCCTACAGCCAAGAGACCCAGTACTTC
TRBJ2-5 | TRBD1 | TRBV19 | NA | CASSRQGETQYF | TGTGCCAGTAGTCGACAGGGAGAGACCCAGTACTTC
TRBJ2-5 | NA | TRBV5-6 | NA | CASSLGLAGNQETQYF | TGTGCCAGCAGCTTGGGGCTTGCGGGAAATCAAGAGACCCAGTACTTC
TRBJ1-6 | TRBD1 | TRBV4-1 | NA | CASSQAGQGAPLHF | TGCGCCAGCAGCCAAGCCGGACAGGGAGCCCCCCTCCACTTT
TRBJ2-3 | NA | TRBV2 | NA | CASRAPTPGTPTDTQYF | TGTGCCAGCAGAGCACCGACCCCCGGGACTCCCACAGATACGCAGTATTTT
TRBJ2-7 | TRBD1 | TRBV6-5 | once | CASGQGTGYYEQYF | TGTGCCAGCGGACAGGGGACAGGGTACTACGAGCAGTACTTC
TRBJ2-5 | NA | TRBV13 | NA | CASSLGPGSGTETQYF | TGTGCCAGCAGCTTAGGGCCCGGATCGGGAACGGAGACCCAGTACTTC
TRBJ1-5 | TRBD1 | TRBV27 | NA | CASKNRGQDQPQHF | TGTGCCAGCAAAAACAGGGGACAGGATCAGCCCCAGCATTTT
TRBJ2-3 | NA | TRBV9 | NA | CASSGNSPGQVGADTQYF | TGTGCCAGCAGCGGTAATTCTCCGGGACAAGTGGGAGCAGATACGCAGTATTTT
TRBJ1-3 | NA | TRBV5-1 | NA | CASSLTGTTGNTIYF | TGCGCCAGCAGCCTTACAGGGACTACTGGAAACACCATATATTTT
TRBJ2-1 | NA | TRBV4-3 | NA | CASSPGGSYNEQFF | TGCGCCAGCAGCCCAGGCGGGTCCTACAATGAGCAGTTCTTC
TRBJ1-4 | NA | TRBV4-3 | few | CASSQDLDSLATNEKLFF | TGCGCCAGCAGCCAAGATTTGGACAGCCTTGCAACTAATGAAAAACTGTTTTTT
TRBJ2-3 | TRBD2 | TRBV4-2 | NA | CASSHIAGGPEDTQYF | TGTGCCAGCAGCCACATAGCGGGAGGGCCTGAAGATACGCAGTATTTT
TRBJ2-5 | NA | TRBV11-3 | NA | CASSLTVATRETQYF | TGTGCCAGCAGCTTAACGGTCGCTACCCGGGAGACCCAGTACTTC
TRBJ1-4 | NA | TRBV4-3 | NA | CASSQVGNEKLFF | TGCGCCAGCAGCCAAGTCGGGAATGAAAAACTGTTTTTT